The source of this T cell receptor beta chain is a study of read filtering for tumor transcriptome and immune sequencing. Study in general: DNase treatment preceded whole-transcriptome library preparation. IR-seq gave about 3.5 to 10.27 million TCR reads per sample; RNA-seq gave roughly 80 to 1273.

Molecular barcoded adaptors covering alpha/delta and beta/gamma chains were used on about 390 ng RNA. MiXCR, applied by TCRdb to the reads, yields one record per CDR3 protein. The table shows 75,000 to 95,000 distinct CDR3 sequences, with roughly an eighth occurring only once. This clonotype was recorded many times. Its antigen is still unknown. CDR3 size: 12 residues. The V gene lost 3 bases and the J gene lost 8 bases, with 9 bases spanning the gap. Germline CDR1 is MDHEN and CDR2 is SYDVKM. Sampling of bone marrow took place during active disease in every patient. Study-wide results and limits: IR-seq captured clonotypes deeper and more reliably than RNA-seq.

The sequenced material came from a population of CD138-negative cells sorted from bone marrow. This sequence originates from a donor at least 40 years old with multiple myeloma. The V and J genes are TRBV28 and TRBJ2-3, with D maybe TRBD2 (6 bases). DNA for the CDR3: TGTGCCAGCAGTTTTTACGGGAGTACGCAGTATTTT. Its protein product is CASSFYGSTQYF.